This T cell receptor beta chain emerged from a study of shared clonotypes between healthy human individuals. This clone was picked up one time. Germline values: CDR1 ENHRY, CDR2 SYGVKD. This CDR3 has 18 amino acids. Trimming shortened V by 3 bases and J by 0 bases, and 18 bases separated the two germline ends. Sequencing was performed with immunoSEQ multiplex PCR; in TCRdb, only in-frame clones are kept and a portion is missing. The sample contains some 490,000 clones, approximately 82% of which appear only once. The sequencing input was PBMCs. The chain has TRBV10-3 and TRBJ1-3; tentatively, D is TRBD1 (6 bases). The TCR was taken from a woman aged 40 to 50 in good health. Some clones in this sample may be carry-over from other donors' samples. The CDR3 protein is CAISDLGPGTPSGNTIYF. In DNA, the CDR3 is TGTGCCATCAGTGACCTTGGGCCAGGGACACCCTCTGGAAACACCATATATTTT.